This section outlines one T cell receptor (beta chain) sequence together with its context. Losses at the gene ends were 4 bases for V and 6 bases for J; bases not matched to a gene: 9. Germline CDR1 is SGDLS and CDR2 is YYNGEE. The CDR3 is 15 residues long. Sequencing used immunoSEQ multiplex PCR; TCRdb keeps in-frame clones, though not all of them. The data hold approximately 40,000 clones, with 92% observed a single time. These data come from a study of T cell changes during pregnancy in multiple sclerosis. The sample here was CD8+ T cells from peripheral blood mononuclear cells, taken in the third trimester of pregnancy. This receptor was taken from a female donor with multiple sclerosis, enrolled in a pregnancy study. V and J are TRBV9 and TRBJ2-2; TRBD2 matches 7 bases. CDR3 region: CASSPSAGDAGELFF. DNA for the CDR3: TGTGCCAGCAGCCCCTCGGCGGGAGACGCCGGGGAGCTGTTTTTT.